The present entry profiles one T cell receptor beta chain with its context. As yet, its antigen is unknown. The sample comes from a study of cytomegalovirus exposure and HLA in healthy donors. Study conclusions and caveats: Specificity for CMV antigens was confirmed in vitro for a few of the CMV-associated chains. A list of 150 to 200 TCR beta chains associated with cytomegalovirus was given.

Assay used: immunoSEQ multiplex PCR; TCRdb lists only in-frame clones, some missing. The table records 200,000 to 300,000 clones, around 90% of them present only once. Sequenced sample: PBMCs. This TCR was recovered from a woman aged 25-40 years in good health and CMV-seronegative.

CDR3 amino acids: CASSGQGTYEQYF. In nucleotides, the CDR3 is TGTGCCAGCAGTGGACAGGGGACCTACGAGCAGTACTTC. The V call is TRBV6-1, the J call TRBJ2-7; 8 bases align to TRBD1. J gave up 2 bases and V 4 bases, and 1 base lay outside the gene matches. CDR3 length: 13 amino acids. The germline V gene has CDR1 MNHNS and CDR2 SASEGT.